The 27 T cell receptor beta chains in this list originate from one sample, sequenced in a study of early T cells in non-severe SARS-CoV-2 infection. From the 5' RACE reads, TCRdb called clonotypes with MiXCR, one entry per CDR3 protein. The sample includes 45,000 to 60,000 distinct CDR3 sequences, around 9% seen only once; the top ten take around 20%. Material for sequencing was whole blood. These receptors all stem from an adult who was a healthcare worker with PCR-confirmed SARS-CoV-2 infection or an uninfected control (not recorded which).

The chain recombines TRBV3-1 with TRBJ1-6, with D uncertain. This CDR3 has 16 amino acids. Germline lookup yields CDR1 LGHDT and CDR2 YNNKEL (reference sequence). The V and J ends lost 5 bases and 3 bases respectively, with 14 bases between them. CDR3 bases: TGTGCCAGCAGCGATGGGGAGTCTAGCTATAATTCACCCCTCCACTTT. Protein: CASSDGESSYNSPLHF.

This clonotype turned up a few times. V and J are TRBV3-1 and TRBJ1-5; no clear D. Germline CDR1 and CDR2: LGHDT and YNNKEL (reference sequence). The CDR3 has 13 residues. V lost 0 bases, J lost 4 bases, and 4 bases lay in between. The CDR3: CASSQDLNQPQHF. CDR3 DNA sequence: TGTGCCAGCAGCCAAGACCTAAATCAGCCCCAGCATTTT.

This clonotype showed up many times. The chain employs TRBV4-2 and TRBJ2-3; D gene ambiguous. The V gene lost 1 base and the J gene lost 2 bases, with 10 bases spanning the gap. This CDR3 has 15 residues. Germline-derived CDR1 and CDR2 are LGHNA and YNFKEQ. CDR3 nucleotide sequence: TGTGCCAGCAGCCAAGTGGCGGCTGACACAGATACGCAGTATTTT. This encodes CASSQVAADTDTQYF.

The chain has TRBV18 and TRBJ2-3; D may match TRBD1 or TRBD2 (5 bases each). The germline V gene has CDR1 KGHSH and CDR2 LQKENI. V lost 3 bases, J lost 6 bases, and 13 bases lay in between. CDR3 size: 14 residues. CDR3 coding DNA: TGTGCCAGCTCACCTTGGACTGGGGCTGATACGCAGTATTTT. It specifies CASSPWTGADTQYF.

In its sample, this clonotype was seen many times. The V gene is TRBV27, the J gene TRBJ2-2, with 8 nucleotides matching TRBD1. The CDR3 spans 13 residues. V dropped 6 bases and J dropped 4; count of bases not matched to a gene: 1. CDR1 is MNHEY, CDR2 SMNVEV, per germline (reference sequence). CDR3 bases: TGTGCCAGCAGCACAGGGGGCACCGGGGAGCTGTTTTTT. As protein: CASSTGGTGELFF.

This clonotype was picked up many times. The junction and the germline gene differ at one end; a read error may be behind it. V usage is TRBV5-1 and J usage is TRBJ1-3; D is ambiguous. This CDR3 comprises 12 residues. CDR1 and CDR2 from the germline V gene are SGHRS and YFSETQ. CDR3: CASSGSGNTIYF. CDR3 in DNA: TGTGCCAGCAGCGGCTCTGGAAACACCATATATTTT.

This clonotype showed up many times. V is TRBV30 and J is TRBJ2-3, with D maybe TRBD2 (6 bases). The V and J ends lost 5 bases and 4 bases respectively, with 10 bases between them. The CDR3 sequence is 12 residues long. The V gene's germline CDR1 is GTSNPN and CDR2 SVGIG (reference sequence). The CDR3 DNA follows: TGTGCCTGGGGGCGGGGAGCAGATACGCAGTATTTT. Its translation is CAWGRGADTQYF.

This clonotype was found many times. The chain links TRBV29-1 to TRBJ2-4, with 10 nucleotides matching TRBD1. From germline, CDR1 is SQVTM and CDR2 ANQGSEA. Trimming removed 4 bases from V and 5 bases from J; junction bases left unmatched: 2. The CDR3 has 13 residues. This chain's CDR3 is CSVVGTGENIQYF. CDR3 bases: TGCAGCGTTGTAGGGACAGGGGAAAACATTCAGTACTTC.

This clonotype appeared many times. The rearrangement links TRBV5-1 to TRBJ2-2; 11 bases match TRBD2. The CDR3 is 16 amino acids. The trim removed 4 bases at V and 4 bases at J, leaving 6 bases unmatched. Germline lookup yields CDR1 SGHRS and CDR2 YFSETQ. CDR3 bases: TGCGCCAGCAGCCAGGGACTAGCGGAACCCACCGGGGAGCTGTTTTTT. It translates to CASSQGLAEPTGELFF.

This clonotype was seen a handful of times. V gene TRBV9 combines with J gene TRBJ2-1; no clear D gene. CDR3 length: 15 residues. V lost 5 bases and J lost 10, with 22 bases in between. Per the germline V gene, CDR1 is SGDLS and CDR2 is YYNGEE. The CDR3 loop is CASRDGSGSQGEQFF. CDR3 in DNA: TGTGCCAGCAGGGATGGTTCAGGATCTCAAGGGGAGCAGTTCTTC.

This chain uses TRBV4-2 with TRBJ1-1; the match to TRBD1 covers 9 bases. The V gene's germline CDR1 is LGHNA and CDR2 YNFKEQ. The ends lost 0 bases at V and 6 bases at J; junction bases unmatched: 5. CDR3 size: 15 residues. DNA of the CDR3: TGTGCCAGCAGCCAAGACAACAGGGGGCACGCTGAAGCTTTCTTT. This codes for CASSQDNRGHAEAFF.

The chain uses TRBV30 and TRBJ2-5, with D unclear. Germline CDR1 and CDR2: GTSNPN and SVGIG (reference sequence). The CDR3 is made up of 12 amino acids. V was pared by 0 bases and J by 3 bases, with 5 bases between. The CDR3: CAWSVLEETQYF. CDR3 DNA sequence: TGTGCCTGGAGTGTACTCGAAGAGACCCAGTACTTC.

This clonotype was observed a handful of times. This rearrangement joins TRBV5-1 to TRBJ2-5, with 14 bases matching TRBD2. The CDR3 contains 16 residues. J gave up 2 bases and V 4 bases, and 4 bases lay outside the gene matches. CDR1 SGHRS and CDR2 YFSETQ come from the germline V gene. CDR3 protein: CASSTGLAGGQETQYF. CDR3 DNA: TGCGCCAGCAGCACCGGACTAGCGGGGGGACAAGAGACCCAGTACTTC.

This clonotype turned up a few times. The chain has TRBV9 and TRBJ2-5; 11 nucleotides line up with TRBD1. The CDR3 loop spans 17 amino acids. The germline V gene encodes CDR1 SGDLS and CDR2 YYNGEE. V lost 3 bases, J lost 5 bases, and 12 bases stayed unmatched. Written as DNA, the CDR3 is TGTGCCAGCAGCGATTCGACGGGACAGGGGGTTTGGGAGACCCAGTACTTC. It codes for CASSDSTGQGVWETQYF.

CDR3 region: CASSYRGAREDTQYF. The CDR3 DNA follows: TGTGCCAGCAGCTACCGGGGGGCCCGGGAGGATACGCAGTATTTT. The chain joins TRBV2 to TRBJ2-3, with D possibly matching TRBD2 (7 bases). The germline V gene encodes CDR1 SNHLY and CDR2 FYNNEI. This CDR3 has 15 amino acids. V was shortened by 6 bases and J by 6 bases, with 19 bases between the two germline ends.

The sample holds many counts of this clonotype. This chain uses TRBV6-1 with TRBJ1-6, with D maybe TRBD1 (5 bases). CDR1 MNHNS and CDR2 SASEGT come from the germline V gene. V lost 1 base, J lost 0 bases, and 10 bases lay in between. This CDR3 is built from 17 residues. The CDR3 DNA reads TGTGCCAGCAGTGAAGTGGGGGGAAGCTCCTATAATTCACCCCTCCACTTT. As protein: CASSEVGGSSYNSPLHF.

This clonotype was seen many times. The chain uses TRBV7-9 and TRBJ2-3, with TRBD2 as a possible D gene (7 bases). Germline CDR1 is SEHNR and CDR2 is FQNEAQ (reference sequence). Trimming removed 7 bases from V and 5 bases from J, with 19 bases in between. The CDR3 extends over 15 amino acids. The CDR3 protein is CASISRAGAQDTQYF. The CDR3 nucleotides read TGTGCCAGCATCTCCAGGGCGGGGGCCCAAGATACGCAGTATTTT.

Only a few counts were recorded for this clonotype. The V and J genes are TRBV14 and TRBJ1-1, with D unclear. Germline assignment: CDR1 SGHDN and CDR2 FVKESK. The length of the CDR3 is 13 residues. V was cut by 1 base and J by 7 bases, with 10 bases left in between. CDR3 in DNA: TGTGCCAGCAGCCAAGTTGGTTGGAATGAAGCTTTCTTT. Amino acid sequence: CASSQVGWNEAFF.

The DNA for the CDR3 is TGCAGTGCTAGAGATCGTCACAGGGGGCGGAATACGCAGTATTTT. This sequence encodes CSARDRHRGRNTQYF. The genes are TRBV20-1 and TRBJ2-3; TRBD1 agrees at 9 bases. The CDR3 spans 15 residues. Germline CDR1 and CDR2: DFQATT and SNEGSKA (reference sequence). The V and J ends lost 0 bases and 7 bases, in that order; junction bases with no gene match: 8.

The chain recombines TRBV6-1 with TRBJ2-7; D might be TRBD2 (6 bases). This CDR3 comprises 12 residues. The germline gives CDR1 MNHNS, CDR2 SASEGT. V was shortened by 6 bases and J by 0 bases, with 6 bases between the two germline ends. The CDR3 DNA follows: TGTGCCAGCAGCGGGAGCTCCTACGAGCAGTACTTC. This codes for CASSGSSYEQYF.

The chain couples TRBV20-1 to TRBJ2-1; TRBD1 is a possible D gene (6 bases). The CDR3 has 14 residues. Germline values: CDR1 DFQATT, CDR2 SNEGSKA (reference sequence). The CDR3 DNA follows: TGCAGCATCTTCGCCGGGACACAAAGAAATGAGCAGTTCTTC. Translating it yields CSIFAGTQRNEQFF.

The CDR3 protein is CASSQDLGQPQHF. In DNA form, the CDR3 reads TGCGCCAGCAGCCAAGATCTGGGTCAGCCCCAGCATTTT. The gene calls are TRBV4-1 and TRBJ1-5; D is unclear. This CDR3 is 13 amino acids long. V lost 0 bases to trimming and J lost 6 bases, with 6 bases between them. The germline gives CDR1 MGHRA, CDR2 YSYEKL.

This chain joins TRBV10-3 and TRBJ2-2; TRBD2 might be the D (5 bases). The CDR3 is 14 residues long. CDR1 is ENHRY and CDR2 is SYGVKD in the germline V gene. The V gene lost 4 bases and the J gene lost 9 bases, with 15 bases spanning the gap. As DNA, the CDR3 is TGTGCCATCAGTGGCGACCGGGAAATCAGGGAGCTGTTTTTT. This gives the protein CAISGDREIRELFF.

This clonotype showed up many times. This rearrangement joins TRBV30 to TRBJ2-3; a weak D match, TRBD1 (6 bases). Germline V gene sequence: CDR1 GTSNPN, CDR2 SVGIG (reference sequence). The CDR3 contains 13 residues. V was pared by 4 bases and J by 6 bases, with 14 bases between. CDR3 sequence reads: CAWTWGTGDTQYF. In DNA, the CDR3 is TGTGCCTGGACCTGGGGCACAGGGGATACGCAGTATTTT.

The V and J genes are TRBV14 and TRBJ2-7, with D possibly being TRBD1 (6 bases). Germline assignment: CDR1 SGHDN and CDR2 FVKESK. The CDR3 runs to 14 residues. V shed 4 bases and J shed 0 bases, with 10 bases lying between them. The CDR3 region is CASSLWDNSYEQYF. The CDR3 region has the DNA TGTGCCAGCAGCCTCTGGGACAACTCCTACGAGCAGTACTTC.

This rearrangement joins TRBV7-9 to TRBJ2-7, with 7 bases lining up with TRBD2. V shed 5 bases and J 0 bases; nucleotides not matched to a gene: 7. The CDR3 spans 15 residues. Germline loops: CDR1 SEHNR, CDR2 FQNEAQ (reference sequence). The CDR3 loop reads CASSRSGQFSYEQYF. CDR3 nucleotides: TGTGCCAGCAGCCGTAGCGGGCAATTCTCCTACGAGCAGTACTTC.

This clonotype was counted many times. The chain joins TRBV2 to TRBJ2-7; 8 nucleotides line up with TRBD1. Germline-derived CDR1 and CDR2 are SNHLY and FYNNEI. Losses at the gene ends were 6 bases for V and 5 bases for J; bases not matched to a gene: 6. This CDR3 has 13 amino acids. The CDR3 DNA sequence: TGTGCCAGCAGCACCTCAGGGGGCCACGAGCAGTACTTC. Amino acids: CASSTSGGHEQYF.